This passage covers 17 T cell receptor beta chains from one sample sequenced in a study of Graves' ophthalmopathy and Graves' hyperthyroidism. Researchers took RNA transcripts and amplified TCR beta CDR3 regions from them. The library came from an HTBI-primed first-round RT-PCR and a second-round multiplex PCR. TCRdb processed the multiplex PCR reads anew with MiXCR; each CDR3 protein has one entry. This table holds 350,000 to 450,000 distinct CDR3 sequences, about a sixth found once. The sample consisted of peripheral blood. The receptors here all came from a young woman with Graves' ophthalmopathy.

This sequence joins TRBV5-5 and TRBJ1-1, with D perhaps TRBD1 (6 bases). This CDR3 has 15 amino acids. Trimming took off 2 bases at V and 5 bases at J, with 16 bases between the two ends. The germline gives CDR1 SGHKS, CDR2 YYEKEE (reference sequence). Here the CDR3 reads CASSFRQAVWTEAFF. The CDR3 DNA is TGTGCCAGCAGCTTCCGACAGGCTGTATGGACTGAAGCTTTCTTT.

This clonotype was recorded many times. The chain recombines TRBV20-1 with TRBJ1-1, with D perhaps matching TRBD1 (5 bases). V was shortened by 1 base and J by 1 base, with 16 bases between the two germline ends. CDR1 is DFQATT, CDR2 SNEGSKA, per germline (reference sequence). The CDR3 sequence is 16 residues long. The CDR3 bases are TGCAGTGCTAGAGGCTCGCCCACGACAGAGAACACTGAAGCTTTCTTT. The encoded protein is CSARGSPTTENTEAFF.

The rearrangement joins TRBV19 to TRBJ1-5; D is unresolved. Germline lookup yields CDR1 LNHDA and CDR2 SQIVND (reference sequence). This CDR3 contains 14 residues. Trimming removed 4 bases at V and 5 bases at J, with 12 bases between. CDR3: CASSTKGGYQPQHF. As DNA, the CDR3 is TGTGCCAGTAGTACAAAAGGAGGGTATCAGCCCCAGCATTTT.

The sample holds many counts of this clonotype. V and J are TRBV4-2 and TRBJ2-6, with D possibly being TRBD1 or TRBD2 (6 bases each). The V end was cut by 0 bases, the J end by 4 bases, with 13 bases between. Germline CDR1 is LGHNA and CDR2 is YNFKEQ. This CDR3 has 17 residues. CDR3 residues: CASSQDTGAIGANVLTF. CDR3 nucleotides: TGTGCCAGCAGCCAAGATACGGGGGCGATAGGGGCCAACGTCCTGACTTTC.

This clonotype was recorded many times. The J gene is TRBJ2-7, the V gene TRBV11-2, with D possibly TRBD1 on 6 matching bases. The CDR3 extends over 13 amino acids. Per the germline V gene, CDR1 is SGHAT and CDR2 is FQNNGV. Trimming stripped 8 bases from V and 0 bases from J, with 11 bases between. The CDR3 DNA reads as TGTGCCAGCGCCGGACAGAGCTCCTACGAGCAGTACTTC. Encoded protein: CASAGQSSYEQYF.

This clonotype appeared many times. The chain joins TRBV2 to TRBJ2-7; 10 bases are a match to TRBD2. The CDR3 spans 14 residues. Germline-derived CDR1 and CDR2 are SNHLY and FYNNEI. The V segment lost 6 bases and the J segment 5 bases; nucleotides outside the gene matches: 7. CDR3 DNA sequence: TGTGCCAGCAGGACCGGGACTAGCGATCACGAGCAGTACTTC. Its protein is CASRTGTSDHEQYF.

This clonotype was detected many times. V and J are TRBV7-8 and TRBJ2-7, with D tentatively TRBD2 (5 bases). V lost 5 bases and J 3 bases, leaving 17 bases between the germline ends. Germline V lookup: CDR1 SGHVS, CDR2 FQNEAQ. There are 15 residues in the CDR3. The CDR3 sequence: CASSVRDVGFYEQYF. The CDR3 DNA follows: TGTGCCAGCAGCGTCCGGGATGTCGGCTTCTACGAGCAGTACTTC.

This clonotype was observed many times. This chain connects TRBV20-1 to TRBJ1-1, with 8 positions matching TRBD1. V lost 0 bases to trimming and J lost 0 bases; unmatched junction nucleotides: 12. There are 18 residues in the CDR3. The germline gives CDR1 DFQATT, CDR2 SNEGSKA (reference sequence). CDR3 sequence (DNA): TGCAGTGCTAGAGATCGCTACAGGGGGATTAGGATGAACACTGAAGCTTTCTTT. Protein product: CSARDRYRGIRMNTEAFF.

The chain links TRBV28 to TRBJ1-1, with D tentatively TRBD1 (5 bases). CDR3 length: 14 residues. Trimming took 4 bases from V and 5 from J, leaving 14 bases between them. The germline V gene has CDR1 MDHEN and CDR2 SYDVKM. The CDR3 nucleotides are TGTGCCAGCAGTTGGGATTTTAAGGGGACTGAAGCTTTCTTT. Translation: CASSWDFKGTEAFF.

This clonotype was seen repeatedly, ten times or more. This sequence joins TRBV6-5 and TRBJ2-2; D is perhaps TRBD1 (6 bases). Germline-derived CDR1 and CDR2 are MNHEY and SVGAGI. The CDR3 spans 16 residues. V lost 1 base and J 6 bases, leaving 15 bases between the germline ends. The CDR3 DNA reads TGTGCCAGCAGTTACTTCGGGACACCGGGCCCCGGGGAGCTGTTTTTT. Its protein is CASSYFGTPGPGELFF.

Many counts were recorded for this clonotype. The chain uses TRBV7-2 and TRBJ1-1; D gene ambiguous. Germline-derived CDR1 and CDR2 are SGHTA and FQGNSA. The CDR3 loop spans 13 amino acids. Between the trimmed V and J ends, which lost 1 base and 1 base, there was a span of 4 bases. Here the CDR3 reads CASSLGWNTEAFF. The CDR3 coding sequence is TGTGCCAGCAGCTTAGGCTGGAACACTGAAGCTTTCTTT.

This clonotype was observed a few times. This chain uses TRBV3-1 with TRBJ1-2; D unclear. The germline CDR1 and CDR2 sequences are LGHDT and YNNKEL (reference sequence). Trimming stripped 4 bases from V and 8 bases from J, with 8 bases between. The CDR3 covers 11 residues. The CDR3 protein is CASSRDGGYTF. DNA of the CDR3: TGTGCCAGCAGCCGGGATGGCGGCTACACCTTC.

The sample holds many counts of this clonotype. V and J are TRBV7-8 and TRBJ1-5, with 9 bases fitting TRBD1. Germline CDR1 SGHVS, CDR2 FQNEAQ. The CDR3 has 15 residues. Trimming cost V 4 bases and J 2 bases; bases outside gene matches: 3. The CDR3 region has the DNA TGTGCCAGCAGCTCCTGGGACAGGGGCAATCAGCCCCAGCATTTT. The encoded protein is CASSSWDRGNQPQHF.

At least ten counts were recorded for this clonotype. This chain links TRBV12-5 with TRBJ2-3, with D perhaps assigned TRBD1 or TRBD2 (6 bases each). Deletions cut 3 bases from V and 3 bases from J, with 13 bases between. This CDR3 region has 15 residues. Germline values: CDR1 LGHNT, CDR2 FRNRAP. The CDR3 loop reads CASGLPGGGTDTQYF. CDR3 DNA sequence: TGTGCTAGTGGTTTACCCGGAGGGGGGACAGATACGCAGTATTTT.

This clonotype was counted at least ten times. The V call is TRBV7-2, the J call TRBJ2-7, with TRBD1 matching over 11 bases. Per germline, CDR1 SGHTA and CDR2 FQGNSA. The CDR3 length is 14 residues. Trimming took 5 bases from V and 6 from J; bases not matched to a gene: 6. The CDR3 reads CASSLGQGASEQYF. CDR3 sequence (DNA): TGTGCCAGCAGCCTCGGACAGGGGGCTTCCGAGCAGTACTTC.

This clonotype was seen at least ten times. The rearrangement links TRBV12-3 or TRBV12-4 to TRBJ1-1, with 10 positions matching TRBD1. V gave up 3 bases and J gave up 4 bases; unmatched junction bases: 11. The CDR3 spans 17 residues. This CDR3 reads CASSFDRGRASSTEAFF. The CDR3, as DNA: TGTGCCAGCAGTTTTGACAGGGGGCGAGCCTCGAGCACTGAAGCTTTCTTT.

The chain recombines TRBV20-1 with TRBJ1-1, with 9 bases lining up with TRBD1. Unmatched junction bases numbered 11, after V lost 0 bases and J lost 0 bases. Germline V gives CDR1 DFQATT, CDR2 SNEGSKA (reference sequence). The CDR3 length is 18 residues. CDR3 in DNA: TGCAGTGCTAGAGAGGGGAACAGGGGGCCCGGGATGAACACTGAAGCTTTCTTT. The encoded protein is CSAREGNRGPGMNTEAFF.